A selection of T cell receptor beta chains follows, all from one sample in a study of cytomegalovirus exposure and HLA in healthy donors. Here immunoSEQ multiplex PCR was the method, and the copy in TCRdb shows in-frame clones only, minus some. The sample has some 40,000 clones; less than 75% are singletons. Input material: PBMCs. The receptors here all came from a man between 60 and 75 years old in good health and CMV-seropositive. Each CDR3 is given with its conserved first and last residue. Fields, in order: CDR3 DNA, CDR3 protein, CDR3 length, V gene, J gene, clone size, D gene. The D gene is left open where the match is weak. The size entry is marked missing in some rows and otherwise reads once, few, many or a size class.

TGTGCCAGCAGCTTAACTTACTCCACAGATACGCAGTATTTT,CASSLTYSTDTQYF,14,TRBV7-3,TRBJ2-3,-,-
TGTGCCAGCAGTTACGAGGGAATTAATGAAAAACTGTTTTTT,CASSYEGINEKLFF,14,TRBV6-5,TRBJ1-4,few,-
TGTGCCAGCACCTCCCCGGGGATTGTCTCGGGCTACACCTTC,CASTSPGIVSGYTF,14,TRBV27,TRBJ1-2,few,-
TGCGCCAGCAGCATAGAGGGACAGTCCTATGGCTACACCTTC,CASSIEGQSYGYTF,14,TRBV5-1,TRBJ1-2,-,TRBD1
TGCGCCAGCAGCCTCAGTACAACTAATGAAAAACTGTTTTTT,CASSLSTTNEKLFF,14,TRBV4-1,TRBJ1-4,-,-
TGTGCCAGCAGCCGTAAACCGGGACAGGGGGACCAAGAGACCCAGTACTTC,CASSRKPGQGDQETQYF,17,TRBV7-9,TRBJ2-5,-,TRBD1
TGTGCCAGCAGCGTCCCCAGCAGGGGCACAGATACGCAGTATTTT,CASSVPSRGTDTQYF,15,TRBV9,TRBJ2-3,once,-
TGTGCCAGCAGTTACGCACAGGGGAGGTGGCAGTACTTC,CASSYAQGRWQYF,13,TRBV6-5,TRBJ2-7,-,-
TGCGCCAGCAGCCAGGGGACTAGCGGGAACTTCCAAGAGACCCAGTACTTC,CASSQGTSGNFQETQYF,17,TRBV4-1,TRBJ2-5,-,TRBD2
TGTGCCAGCAGCTTAGAGGGACTCACCTACGAGCAGTACTTC,CASSLEGLTYEQYF,14,TRBV11-2,TRBJ2-7,once,-
TGTGCCAGCAGCGAACAGGGGTTTGGAAACACCATATATTTT,CASSEQGFGNTIYF,14,TRBV27,TRBJ1-3,-,TRBD1
TGTGCCAGCAGCTTAGGGGGGACAGGGACCGACGAGCAGTACTTC,CASSLGGTGTDEQYF,15,TRBV7-2,TRBJ2-7,-,TRBD1
TGTGCCAGCAGCTTATCGGGACAACAAGAGACCCAGTACTTC,CASSLSGQQETQYF,14,TRBV7-6,TRBJ2-5,-,-
TGTGCCAGCAGCCAAGTTCCTATGTACGAGCAGTACTTC,CASSQVPMYEQYF,13,TRBV14,TRBJ2-7,medium-sized,-
TGTGCCAGCAGTCTCGATCGGGGTTACTACGAGCAGTACTTC,CASSLDRGYYEQYF,14,TRBV27,TRBJ2-7,-,-
TGTGCCAGCAGCTTAGGGACTAACTCTGGGGCCAACGTCCTGACTTTC,CASSLGTNSGANVLTF,16,TRBV13,TRBJ2-6,-,-
TGTGCCAGCAGCGTCAGCCGGGACAGGCAGAACTATGGCTACACCTTC,CASSVSRDRQNYGYTF,16,TRBV9,TRBJ1-2,once,TRBD1